This TCR beta chain emerged from a study of shared clonotypes between healthy human individuals. Study information: Donors had three CD4 naive, three CD4 memory, two CD8 naive and one CD8 memory plate apiece.

The sample holds one count of this clone. Its antigen is undetermined. CDR3 size: 18 residues. V was cut by 1 base and J by 1 base, with 19 bases left in between. Germline CDR1 SGHAT, CDR2 FQNNGV. Naive CD8 populations comprised CD45RO-negative cells positively selected for CCR7, excluding terminally differentiated effector memory CD45RA+ cells. Study observations and caveats: The study generally estimated greater richness for naive than memory subsets. Across several donors, naive CD4 shared around 5%, naive CD8 around 4%, memory CD4 roughly 2.3%, memory CD8 under 0.5%.

Sequencing was at deep level. Sequencing used immunoSEQ multiplex PCR; TCRdb keeps in-frame clones, though not all of them. The sample lists millions of clones; about 95% were seen once. The chain employs TRBV11-2 and TRBJ1-1, with D tentatively TRBD1 (6 bases). The sample was naive CD8+ T cells sorted from blood. This sequence was found in a man aged 18 to 35 in good health. The CDR3 DNA is TGTGCCAGCAGCTTAGCTGTTCCCAGTAGGGGGGGGAACACTGAAGCTTTCTTT. Translation gives CASSLAVPSRGGNTEAFF.